This is a list of T cell receptor beta chains from one sample in a study of identical twins. TCRdb analysed the 5' RACE reads with MiXCR anew, one entry per CDR3 protein. The sample carries approximately 250,000 distinct CDR3 sequences, approximately 7.1% recorded once. Separately, the same data were catalogued under a study of T cells expressing NK-cell markers.

Sample: CD8+ T cells sorted from blood. These receptors all stem from a young woman in good health. CDR3s include the opening cysteine and the closing phenylalanine or tryptophan. The D gene is left open where the match is weak. Only part of the rows carry a size: once, few, many, or a class if the clone is expanded.

TRBD1,TRBV7-9,TRBJ1-1,-,CASSNDRAGAFF,TGTGCCAGCAGCAACGACAGGGCTGGTGCTTTCTTT
-,TRBV10-2,TRBJ2-7,many,CASSPPLRPLSYEQYF,TGCGCCAGCAGTCCCCCCCTTCGCCCCCTTTCCTACGAGCAGTACTTC
-,TRBV9,TRBJ1-1,few,CASSESVGGNTEAFF,TGTGCCAGCAGCGAGAGTGTCGGCGGGAACACTGAAGCTTTCTTT
-,TRBV11-2,TRBJ2-1,many,CASSRGSFRSDEQFF,TGTGCCAGCAGCCGGGGCAGTTTTAGAAGTGACGAGCAGTTCTTC
-,TRBV7-9,TRBJ2-5,many,CASSLDRNQETQYF,TGTGCCAGCAGCTTAGATCGGAACCAAGAGACCCAGTACTTC
TRBD2,TRBV4-3,TRBJ2-3,few,CASSQQLAGVVDTQYF,TGCGCCAGCAGCCAACAACTAGCGGGAGTGGTAGATACGCAGTATTTT
TRBD2,TRBV6-2/TRBV6-3,TRBJ2-3,many,CASTVAGGATDTQYF,TGTGCCAGCACCGTAGCGGGAGGGGCCACAGATACGCAGTATTTT
-,TRBV5-5,TRBJ2-7,-,CASSPGLPSGYEQYF,TGTGCCAGCAGCCCGGGACTCCCCTCCGGGTACGAGCAGTACTTC
-,TRBV27,TRBJ2-2,-,CASSYRVATGELFF,TGTGCCAGCAGTTACAGGGTTGCGACCGGGGAGCTGTTTTTT
-,TRBV7-8,TRBJ2-5,-,CASSLGENTQYF,TGTGCCAGCAGCTTAGGCGAAAACACCCAGTACTTC
-,TRBV15,TRBJ1-1,few,CATSEGSENTEAFF,TGTGCCACCAGCGAGGGGTCAGAGAACACTGAAGCTTTCTTT
-,TRBV15,TRBJ2-6,few,CATSRDNRKAPTSGANVLTF,TGTGCCACCAGCAGAGATAACAGGAAGGCACCAACCTCTGGGGCCAACGTCCTGACTTTC
TRBD2,TRBV7-8,TRBJ2-3,many,CASSFWVAGGNTQYF,TGTGCCAGCAGCTTTTGGGTAGCGGGGGGGAACACGCAGTATTTT
-,TRBV7-9,TRBJ1-1,-,CASSSGIANTEAFF,TGTGCCAGCAGCTCCGGGATAGCGAACACTGAAGCTTTCTTT
-,TRBV19,TRBJ1-2,few,CASRVGGNYGYTF,TGTGCCAGTCGCGTGGGCGGAAACTATGGCTACACCTTC
-,TRBV7-2,TRBJ2-5,many,CASSLGGGIQETQYF,TGTGCCAGCAGCTTAGGCGGGGGCATACAAGAGACCCAGTACTTC
TRBD2,TRBV9,TRBJ2-7,many,CASSVGGGAGEQYF,TGTGCCAGCAGCGTCGGCGGGGGGGCGGGAGAGCAGTACTTC
TRBD2,TRBV11-1,TRBJ2-1,few,CASSAHGLAGSPSLNEQFF,TGTGCCAGCAGCGCCCACGGACTAGCGGGAAGCCCTTCACTCAATGAGCAGTTCTTC
TRBD2,TRBV5-5,TRBJ2-7,-,CASRVRDYQSYEQYF,TGTGCCAGCAGGGTCCGGGACTATCAATCCTACGAGCAGTACTTC
-,TRBV9,TRBJ1-4,few,CASSVGVSVTNEKLFF,TGTGCCAGCAGCGTAGGGGTGTCGGTAACTAATGAAAAACTGTTTTTT
TRBD2,TRBV4-3,TRBJ2-1,many,CASSQGGAGFSYNEQFF,TGCGCCAGCAGCCAAGGGGGAGCGGGATTCTCCTACAATGAGCAGTTCTTC
-,TRBV11-2,TRBJ2-2,-,CASSFGGHVGELFF,TGTGCCAGCAGCTTCGGGGGGCACGTCGGGGAGCTGTTTTTT
-,TRBV20-1,TRBJ2-7,-,CSARSGRDYEQYF,TGCAGTGCTCGATCCGGACGGGACTACGAGCAGTACTTC
TRBD2,TRBV20-1,TRBJ2-1,-,CSARGLGTSGTNEQFF,TGCAGTGCTAGAGGCCTCGGGACTAGCGGGACTAATGAGCAGTTCTTC
TRBD1,TRBV5-6,TRBJ1-6,few,CASSLGSGTGHGPLHF,TGTGCCAGCAGCTTGGGCTCTGGGACAGGGCACGGACCCCTCCACTTT
-,TRBV29-1,TRBJ2-1,many,CSALADIPFPQNEQFF,TGCAGCGCCTTGGCGGATATACCTTTCCCCCAGAATGAGCAGTTCTTC
TRBD2,TRBV7-6,TRBJ2-7,few,CASSTSTSGSPEQYF,TGTGCCAGCAGCACTTCAACTAGCGGGAGCCCCGAGCAGTACTTC
-,TRBV6-1,TRBJ1-2,few,CASRSTGRIHYGYTF,TGTGCCAGCAGGAGTACAGGGAGGATCCACTATGGCTACACCTTC
TRBD2,TRBV6-2/TRBV6-3,TRBJ2-1,few,CASSFPLAGVYNEQFF,TGTGCCAGCAGTTTCCCACTAGCGGGAGTTTACAATGAGCAGTTCTTC
TRBD2,TRBV5-6,TRBJ2-3,-,CASSHPSSGRTDTQYF,TGTGCCAGCAGCCACCCGAGCAGCGGGAGAACAGATACGCAGTATTTT
TRBD2,TRBV7-9,TRBJ2-1,many,CASSTRTSGAYNEQFF,TGTGCCAGCAGCACCCGGACTAGCGGAGCTTACAATGAGCAGTTCTTC
TRBD1,TRBV20-1,TRBJ2-2,few,CSARDLGQGAGELFF,TGCAGTGCTAGAGATTTGGGACAGGGAGCCGGGGAGCTGTTTTTT